This TCR beta chain was recovered during a study of shared clonotypes between healthy human individuals. The study, taken as a whole, reports: The study found lower generation probabilities in non-shared clonotypes than in those shared by all four donors.

V lost 6 bases, J lost 4 bases, and 6 bases lay in between. The CDR3 spans 11 residues. Per the germline V gene, CDR1 is SGHAT and CDR2 is FQNNGV. Clones were sequenced by immunoSEQ multiplex PCR, and TCRdb holds only the in-frame ones, with some missing. The sample gives about 2.3 million clones, more than 85% of which show up once; around 0.4% is in the top ten. Concerning this clone itself: What it binds is unknown.

The sample comprised naive CD4+ T cells from PBMCs. Subset described: CD45RA+ positively selected. The sequence came from a man aged 18 to 30 in good health. Some clones in this sample may be carry-over from other donors' samples. V usage is TRBV11-2 and J usage is TRBJ2-5, with unresolved D. The CDR3: CASRGRETQYF. The CDR3 DNA reads TGTGCCAGCAGGGGAAGAGAGACCCAGTACTTC.